One and the same sample provided the 19 T cell receptor beta chains below, sequenced in a study of cytomegalovirus exposure and HLA in healthy donors. Both 60 Vbeta primers and 13 Jbeta primers went into the PCR. Profiling relied on immunoSEQ multiplex PCR, and the TCRdb table lists in-frame clones only, not all of them. The sample holds fewer than 300,000 clones, 80% to 90% seen once. Sequenced input: PBMCs. These receptors all come from a man aged 35 to 55 in good health and CMV-seropositive.

The chain combines TRBV4-2 with TRBJ1-1; a possible D gene is TRBD1 (6 bases). The CDR3 consists of 11 residues. The V end was cut by 4 bases, the J end by 8 bases, with 8 bases between. In germline, CDR1 is LGHNA, CDR2 YNFKEQ. CDR3 sequence reads: CASSLGTEAFF. The CDR3 DNA is TGTGCCAGCAGCCTAGGGACAGAAGCTTTCTTT.

In DNA, the CDR3 is TGTGCCGTTTCAATCAGGGGGAATGAGCAGTTCTTC. Translation gives CAVSIRGNEQFF. The chain links TRBV28 to TRBJ2-1; TRBD1 matches 7 bases. The CDR3 covers 12 residues. The germline V gene has CDR1 MDHEN and CDR2 SYDVKM. V was clipped by 11 bases and J by 7 bases; unmatched bases: 8.

The chain is built from TRBV6-4 and TRBJ1-1; 7 bases agree with TRBD1. The V and J ends lost 6 bases and 2 bases, in that order; junction bases with no gene match: 6. The CDR3 loop spans 14 amino acids. Germline CDR1 is MRHNA and CDR2 is SNTAGT. The CDR3: CASSRNRGNTEAFF. DNA of the CDR3: TGTGCCAGCAGCCGAAACAGGGGTAACACTGAAGCTTTCTTT.

This chain links TRBV18 with TRBJ1-1; 9 nucleotides match TRBD1. V lost 3 bases and J lost 1; bases outside the gene matches: 6. Germline assignment: CDR1 KGHSH and CDR2 LQKENI. This CDR3 comprises 16 residues. This CDR3 is CASSPQTGGKNTEAFF. CDR3 DNA: TGTGCCAGCTCACCTCAGACAGGGGGTAAGAACACTGAAGCTTTCTTT.

A single count supports this clone. The chain joins TRBV6-5 to TRBJ2-7; TRBD2 matches 11 bases. The V gene's germline CDR1 is MNHEY and CDR2 SVGAGI. Unmatched junction bases numbered 3, after V lost 0 bases and J lost 5 bases. This CDR3 comprises 15 residues. For the CDR3, the DNA is TGTGCCAGCAGTTACTCCCCGGGACTAGCGGACGAGCAGTACTTC. Its translation is CASSYSPGLADEQYF.

This sequence joins TRBV5-1 and TRBJ1-4; weak D call: TRBD1 (6 bases). Deletions cut 4 bases from V and 3 bases from J, with 13 bases between. CDR1 SGHRS and CDR2 YFSETQ come from the germline V gene. The CDR3 runs to 15 residues. As DNA, the CDR3 is TGCGCCAGCAGCCGTGGACAGACAGCTAATGAAAAACTGTTTTTT. As protein: CASSRGQTANEKLFF.

This clone occurred once. This sequence joins TRBV7-2 and TRBJ2-1; D possibly corresponds to TRBD2 (6 bases). The germline gives CDR1 SGHTA, CDR2 FQGNSA. The CDR3 loop spans 13 amino acids. Trimming removed 0 bases at V and 7 bases at J, with 7 bases between. The DNA of the CDR3 is TGTGCCAGCAGCTTAGCGCGGGATAATGAGCAGTTCTTC. Translating gives CASSLARDNEQFF.

The chain is built from TRBV30 and TRBJ1-4; TRBD1 is a possible D gene (5 bases). The germline gives CDR1 GTSNPN, CDR2 SVGIG (reference sequence). The CDR3 has 13 amino acids. Between the trimmed V and J ends, which lost 2 bases and 8 bases, there was a span of 12 bases. In DNA, the CDR3 is TGTGCCTGGAGTCTGCAGGGTGAAGAAAAACTGTTTTTT. The encoded protein is CAWSLQGEEKLFF.

The V gene is TRBV6-5, the J gene TRBJ2-1; 8 bases line up with TRBD2. Germline-derived CDR1 and CDR2 are MNHEY and SVGAGI. V was pared by 2 bases and J by 9 bases, with 9 bases of the junction left unmatched. The CDR3 consists of 15 residues. CDR3 amino acids: CASSYGTRLEAEQFF. CDR3 bases: TGTGCCAGCAGTTACGGGACTAGATTGGAGGCTGAGCAGTTCTTC.

V usage is TRBV10-3 and J usage is TRBJ2-7; 9 nucleotides line up with TRBD1. With 2 bases clipped from V and 7 bases from J, the junction kept 6 bases outside the gene matches. The CDR3 runs to 14 residues. CDR1 and CDR2 from the germline V gene are ENHRY and SYGVKD. CDR3 region: CAISETGGRGEQYF. The CDR3 DNA follows: TGTGCCATCAGTGAGACAGGGGGCAGGGGTGAGCAGTACTTC.

This chain uses TRBV9 with TRBJ1-5, with 7 bases identical to TRBD1. Per the germline V gene, CDR1 is SGDLS and CDR2 is YYNGEE. The ends lost 4 bases at V and 2 bases at J; junction bases unmatched: 6. CDR3 length: 15 residues. The CDR3 sequence: CASSKGQSRNQPQHF. As DNA, the CDR3 is TGTGCCAGCAGCAAGGGACAGTCCCGCAATCAGCCCCAGCATTTT.

This clone was counted between two and nine times. The V and J genes are TRBV4-3 and TRBJ2-7; 8 bases line up with TRBD2. This CDR3 has 15 amino acids. Germline V lookup: CDR1 LGHNA, CDR2 YSLEER. The trim removed 1 base at V and 4 bases at J, leaving 6 bases unmatched. CDR3 DNA sequence: TGCGCCAGCAGCCAAGCCTCGGGAGGGGAATACGAGCAGTACTTC. It codes for CASSQASGGEYEQYF.

The chain is built from TRBV30 and TRBJ2-7; 10 nucleotides line up with TRBD2. This CDR3 spans 15 amino acids. The germline V gene encodes CDR1 GTSNPN and CDR2 SVGIG (reference sequence). The junction had 7 bases not matched to a gene; V was cut back by 5 bases and J by 0 bases. The CDR3 sequence is CAWGSGRPTSYEQYF. The CDR3 bases are TGTGCCTGGGGTAGCGGGAGGCCCACCTCCTACGAGCAGTACTTC.

The J gene is TRBJ1-2, the V gene TRBV28; the D gene is possibly TRBD1 (5 bases). CDR3 length equals 13 residues. Trimming stripped 5 bases from V and 7 bases from J, with 14 bases between. CDR1 is MDHEN, CDR2 SYDVKM, per germline. In DNA form, the CDR3 reads TGTGCCAGCAGTCAAGCCCAGGGTGGTGGCTACACCTTC. Protein sequence: CASSQAQGGGYTF.

This clone was counted between two and nine times. The chain is built from TRBV28 and TRBJ1-4; 7 bases align to TRBD1. The V gene end was trimmed by 3 bases and the J gene end by 7 bases; junction bases not matched to a gene: 5. The germline V gene encodes CDR1 MDHEN and CDR2 SYDVKM. CDR3 size: 14 residues. The CDR3 DNA reads as TGTGCCAGCAGTTTGACAGGGCACGGTGAAAAACTGTTTTTT. Its protein is CASSLTGHGEKLFF.

This rearrangement joins TRBV25-1 to TRBJ1-3, with D tentatively TRBD1 (5 bases). The ends were cut back, 3 bases at V and 4 bases at J, with 10 bases in the middle. The CDR3 is 14 amino acids. Germline CDR1 reads MGHDK; CDR2 reads SYGVNS. The CDR3 DNA sequence: TGTGCCAGCAGTGAGCAGGGCCAGGGAAACACCATATATTTT. Residues: CASSEQGQGNTIYF. The full variable domain, with the rest looked up from reference TRBV25-1 and TRBJ1-3, is EADIYQTPRYLVIGTGKKITLECSQTMGHDKMYWYQQDPGMELHLIHYSYGVNSTEKGDLSSESTVSRIRTEHFPLTLESARPSHTSQYLCASSEQGQGNTIYFGEGSWLTVV.

The V and J genes are TRBV7-9 and TRBJ1-1, with D uncertain. Germline CDR1 and CDR2: SEHNR and FQNEAQ (reference sequence). Trimming removed 2 bases at V and 3 bases at J, with 16 bases between. There are 16 residues in the CDR3. CDR3 sequence: CASSLMVRELDTEAFF. The CDR3 DNA follows: TGTGCCAGCAGCTTAATGGTACGGGAACTCGACACTGAAGCTTTCTTT.

Notes on this clone: The identical CDR3 is also encoded by other nucleotide sequences in the sample. The chain carries TRBV7-9 and TRBJ2-7; tentative D call: TRBD2 (7 bases). CDR3 length: 16 amino acids. The V gene lost 4 bases and the J gene lost 0 bases, with 16 bases spanning the gap. Germline V gene data show CDR1 as SEHNR and CDR2 as FQNEAQ (reference sequence). The CDR3 loop is CASSSGGGPFSYEQYF. In DNA form, the CDR3 reads TGTGCCAGCAGCTCGGGGGGCGGGCCGTTCTCCTACGAGCAGTACTTC.

The chain carries TRBV2 and TRBJ2-1; a weak D match, TRBD2 (9 bases). CDR1 is SNHLY, CDR2 FYNNEI, per germline. CDR3 size: 20 residues. Trimming took off 7 bases at V and 5 bases at J, with 33 bases between the two ends. The CDR3 loop reads CASKDRVHRLGLARDNEQFF. The CDR3 DNA is TGTGCCAGCAAGGACAGGGTGCATCGTCTAGGACTAGCGAGGGACAATGAGCAGTTCTTC.